The present T cell receptor beta chain was sequenced within a study of CD8 T cells and mutated HIV epitopes (dated by TCRdb to about 2021). Regarding the study in general: Except for one subject, all chronically infected subjects were naive to antiretroviral therapy. The cohort comprised about 7 chronically and four acutely HIV-infected subjects. Only a subset of the approximately 150 screened subjects met the criteria for sorting epitope-specific T cells. The same epitope was not tested in every subject, and RF10 was the only epitope examined in both acute and chronic HIV infection. This study used single-cell sequencing of TCR alpha/beta chains from CD8+ T cells that recognised non-adapted (NAE) and adapted (AE) versions of four HIV Nef epitopes. TL10, KY11, RF10 and TY8 were used as the epitopes. Here is what the overall study found, with its caveats: Compared with acute subjects, chronic subjects had higher clonality among dual tetramer+ cells (mean difference about 0.3), although the study did not have enough power to detect a significant difference. Single-reactive CD8+ T cells were observed only in acutely infected subjects, suggesting that clonal selection possibly occurs between acute and chronic infection. Only cells that had both an alpha and a beta chain were included, and some wells contained multiple alpha and beta chain CDR3s. In chronic infection, almost complete overlap appeared to be present between the CD8+ TCR repertoires recognising the NAE and AE forms, indicating that the clonotypes were largely cross-reactive. The authors acknowledged that the main limitations were the small number of subjects and how diverse the clinical presentations of those subjects were.

The time point label on this specimen signifies: sampled during chronic HIV-1 infection. Peptide stimulation included anti-CD28 and anti-CD49d co-stimulation, and activated CD8+ T cells were sorted as CD69+CD137+. KY11-specific CD8+ T cells were identified only by peptide stimulation because HLA class I tetramers were unavailable for this epitope. To obtain activated CD8+ T cells, PBMCs were stimulated overnight, for approximately 18 hours, with NAE or AE peptide at approximately 0.96 ug/mL. Peripheral blood mononuclear cells were isolated by Ficoll density gradient separation from leukapheresis or whole blood and were subsequently cryopreserved. Single CD8+ T cells were sorted on a BD FACS Aria III into 96-well plates containing lysis buffer. Library prep was done by single-cell sequencing. Single-cell cDNA was made with a method adapted from Smart-seq2 and MARS-Seq that used oligo-dT primers carrying well-specific UMIs and KAPA HiFi first-round PCR. After pooling, the first-round products went through nested PCR using template-switch oligo forward primers together with barcoded reverse primers specific to the TCR alpha and beta chains. The products were purified with AMPure XP, indexed with TruSeq adapters, and then quantified with the KAPA Universal qPCR Library Quantification Kit. An Illumina MiSeq with 2x300 bp paired-end chemistry was used to sequence the TCR libraries. Regarding the original processing steps: After quality filtering, reads were demultiplexed to their wells, mapped onto the TCRA and TCRB loci, and assigned to clonotypes using MiXCR, with analysis then done in VGAS. A modified VDJfasta platform was used to deconvolute the TCR data. Large-scale cross-plate contamination was ruled out by analysing CDR3 overlap between plates. To calculate clonality, the ratio of unique productive CDR3s to total productive CDR3s was subtracted from one. TCRdb itself trimmed the public reads at Q25 with fastp, ran MiXCR and retained productive beta chains. Every entry covers one CDR3 protein and lists the most common genes and DNA from its rows. The V and J calls come from TCRdb's annotation, not from the publication. Here the sample has 550 to 700 distinct CDR3 sequences; about 46% occur a single time. The ten largest clones take up about two thirds of the sample.

Regarding this clonotype: The antigen it binds to is not known. Base qualities are not at hand, and no much larger clone is one base apart.

Counted from cysteine to phenylalanine, this CDR3 has 14 amino acids. The read is trimmed to its CDR3 DNA, 42 bases read in frame from base 1. According to the germline V gene, CDR1 reads MGHRA and CDR2 reads YSYEKL. The V and J ends are trimmed by 4 bases and 3 bases, leaving 12 bases between them. The sample here was CD8+ T cells from blood cultured with a non-adapted viral peptide, taken during chronic HIV-1 infection. The cell subset or site label of this sample denotes: CD69+CD137+ cells after non-adapted KY11 peptide stimulation. The sequence derives from a woman between 18 and 29 years old with HIV-1 infection. The chain couples TRBV4-1 to TRBJ1-2, and the D gene may be TRBD1, 5 bases matching. The sequence in DNA is TGCGCCAGCAGCCCTGAGGGGATCTACTATGGCTACACCTTC. It is translated as CASSPEGIYYGYTF.